This T cell receptor (beta chain) originates from a study of blood T cell repertoires in COVID-19. At the level of the study: In each case, the material was cDNA or gDNA derived from T cells, B-cell-depleted T cells, or PBMCs.

Method: immunoSEQ multiplex PCR; TCRdb's copy keeps in-frame clones and lacks some. The sample holds roughly 200,000 clones, about 83% seen once. CDR3 length: 17 amino acids. Per the germline V gene, CDR1 is WNHNN and CDR2 is SYGVQD (reference sequence). V lost 8 bases and J 1 base, leaving 23 bases between the germline ends. Sequenced sample: peripheral blood. The clonotype was recovered from a human donor in a cohort sampled during active COVID-19. This rearrangement joins TRBV10-1 to TRBJ2-5; D perhaps matches TRBD1 (7 bases). CDR3 DNA sequence: TGCGCCAGCGGGGGGTCGAACAGGGGCGCGTGCCAAGAGACCCAGTACTTC. Protein sequence: CASGGSNRGACQETQYF.